Following are 7 T cell receptor beta chains from one sample sequenced in a study of blood T cell repertoires in COVID-19. Using immunoSEQ multiplex PCR, the repertoire was profiled, and TCRdb retains in-frame clones only, with some absent. Of around 190,000 clones listed, 88% were seen once; the top ten hold roughly 9%. Sample: PBMCs or T cells enriched from blood (not recorded which). The receptors come from a woman aged 18-30 years who had recovered from COVID-19.

The chain recombines TRBV29-1 with TRBJ1-2; 9 nucleotides agree with TRBD1. CDR1 SQVTM and CDR2 ANQGSEA come from the germline V gene. V trimming: 1 base; J trimming: 7 bases; junction bases outside the gene matches: 4. This CDR3 is 13 amino acids long. DNA of the CDR3: TGCAGCGTTGAAGCCACAGGGGGCCCTGGCTACACCTTC. It yields the protein CSVEATGGPGYTF.

This rearrangement joins TRBV30 to TRBJ2-1, with TRBD1 identical over 10 bases. The J segment lost 6 bases and the V segment lost 2 bases, leaving 7 bases of the junction unmatched. CDR3 length: 15 amino acids. Germline CDR1 and CDR2: GTSNPN and SVGIG (reference sequence). DNA for the CDR3: TGTGCCTGGAGTAATCGACAGGGGGCTGGCAATGAGCAGTTCTTC. It yields the protein CAWSNRQGAGNEQFF.

The chain links TRBV7-8 to TRBJ1-5; weak D call: TRBD1 (6 bases). CDR1 and CDR2 (germline): SGHVS, FQNEAQ. CDR3 length equals 18 residues. Trimming shortened V by 5 bases and J by 2 bases, and 22 bases separated the two germline ends. CDR3 sequence (DNA): TGTGCCAGCAGCCAGAGGGGGGGCAGCACCTTGGGCAATCAGCCCCAGCATTTT. It translates to CASSQRGGSTLGNQPQHF.

This rearrangement joins TRBV7-2 to TRBJ1-2; 7 bases are a match to TRBD1. This CDR3 spans 13 amino acids. V shed 4 bases, J shed 9 bases, and the junction held 8 bases outside the gene matches. CDR1 is SGHTA and CDR2 is FQGNSA in the germline V gene. CDR3 DNA sequence: TGTGCCAGCAGCTCGACAGGGTTCAGGAGCTACACCTTC. Translating gives CASSSTGFRSYTF.

The gene calls are TRBV19 and TRBJ1-5; 9 nucleotides match TRBD1. The V gene's germline CDR1 is LNHDA and CDR2 SQIVND (reference sequence). This CDR3 has 16 residues. J gave up 2 bases and V 4 bases, and 6 bases lay outside the gene matches. CDR3 region: CASSRRTGARNQPQHF. DNA for the CDR3: TGTGCCAGTAGTAGACGGACAGGGGCCCGCAATCAGCCCCAGCATTTT.

Remarks on this clone: A far larger clone lies a single base away; this is likely a read error. The chain employs TRBV27 and TRBJ2-1, with D unclear. The germline V gene encodes CDR1 MNHEY and CDR2 SMNVEV (reference sequence). CDR3 length: 13 residues. The germline V and J ends were trimmed by 5 bases and 0 bases, with 5 bases remaining between them. CDR3 protein: CASSASSYNEQFF. The DNA of the CDR3 is TGTGCCAGCAGTGCGAGCTCCTACAATGAGCAGTTCTTC.

J is TRBJ2-2 and V is TRBV9, with D unresolved. The V end lost 0 bases, the J end lost 6 bases, and 3 bases lay between the germline ends. The CDR3 length is 12 residues. The germline CDR1 and CDR2 sequences are SGDLS and YYNGEE. The CDR3 coding sequence is TGTGCCAGCAGCGTAGCTTCCGGGGAGCTGTTTTTT. Protein product: CASSVASGELFF.